The 8 T cell receptor beta chains below come from one sample, sequenced in a study of blood T cell repertoires in COVID-19. Assay used: immunoSEQ multiplex PCR; TCRdb lists only in-frame clones, some missing. The sample has around 45,000 clones, roughly 89% seen once. The sample comprised peripheral blood. The receptors originated from a man in his 70s with active COVID-19.

This chain joins TRBV6-1 and TRBJ1-1; D may be TRBD1 (5 bases). Germline-derived CDR1 and CDR2 are MNHNS and SASEGT. V lost 2 bases, J lost 1 base, and 5 bases lay in between. CDR3 length equals 13 residues. The CDR3 DNA reads TGTGCCAGCAGTGAAAGGGGGAACACTGAAGCTTTCTTT. It translates to CASSERGNTEAFF.

The rearrangement links TRBV6-2 or TRBV6-3 to TRBJ2-3, with D possibly matching TRBD2 (5 bases). Trimming took off 5 bases at V and 6 bases at J, with 9 bases between the two ends. Germline CDR1 reads MNHEY; CDR2 reads SVGEGT. This CDR3 spans 12 amino acids. The CDR3 DNA reads TGTGCCAGCAGTACACGCGGGGATACGCAGTATTTT. Its translation: CASSTRGDTQYF.

The chain's CDR3 is CAWGAGNTQYF. CDR3 sequence (DNA): TGTGCCTGGGGGGCAGGGAATACGCAGTATTTT. The chain combines TRBV30 with TRBJ2-3; D possibly corresponds to TRBD1 (5 bases). The CDR3 has 11 amino acids. CDR1 GTSNPN and CDR2 SVGIG come from the germline V gene (reference sequence). The V end was cut by 5 bases, the J end by 7 bases, with 10 bases between.

This clone has a handful of counts. A junction boundary mismatches the germline segment, possibly from a read error. This chain uses TRBV29-1 with TRBJ1-5; D perhaps matches TRBD1 (6 bases). This CDR3 has 13 amino acids. Germline values: CDR1 SQVTM, CDR2 ANQGSEA. The CDR3 DNA follows: TGCAGCGTTCAAGAACAGGGCCTTCAGCCCCAGCATTTT. As protein: CSVQEQGLQPQHF.

The chain employs TRBV5-1 and TRBJ2-3; unclear D gene. V gave up 2 bases and J gave up 2 bases, with 6 bases separating them. CDR1 is SGHRS, CDR2 YFSETQ, per germline. This CDR3 is built from 13 residues. CDR3 nucleotides: TGCGCCAGCAGCTTAACAGTCACAGATACGCAGTATTTT. Translating gives CASSLTVTDTQYF.

This clone has just a few counts. V and J are TRBV15 and TRBJ1-5; possible D gene TRBD1, 6 bases. V lost 5 bases and J 12 bases, leaving 20 bases between the germline ends. Germline CDR1 LNHNV, CDR2 YYDKDF (reference sequence). This CDR3 is 14 amino acids long. This CDR3 is CATSRGGGQQLQHF. The CDR3, as DNA: TGTGCCACCAGCCGCGGGGGGGGACAACAACTCCAGCATTTT.

The chain recombines TRBV11-2 with TRBJ2-3; 16 bases agree with TRBD2. Germline V lookup: CDR1 SGHAT, CDR2 FQNNGV. The ends lost 5 bases at V and 6 bases at J; junction bases unmatched: 5. The CDR3 contains 16 residues. DNA for the CDR3: TGTGCCAGCAGCGCCGGGACTAGCGGGGGGGGTGATACGCAGTATTTT. This translates into CASSAGTSGGGDTQYF.

This clone was counted once. The chain has TRBV5-4 and TRBJ2-7, with 7 bases identical to TRBD1. J lost 6 bases, V lost 4 bases, and 4 bases had no gene match. The germline V gene encodes CDR1 SGHNT and CDR2 YYREEE (reference sequence). The CDR3 covers 12 residues. The CDR3 region is CASSTTGTEQYF. The CDR3 region has the DNA TGTGCCAGCAGCACGACAGGGACCGAGCAGTACTTC.